This T cell receptor beta chain was captured in a study of Graves' ophthalmopathy and Graves' hyperthyroidism. V lost 2 bases, J lost 6 bases, and 6 bases stayed unmatched. This CDR3 region has 14 residues. Germline CDR1 is MNHEY and CDR2 is SVGAGI. RNA served as the template for amplifying TCR beta CDR3 regions. In the first round, RT-PCR was carried out with HTBI primers, and a multiplex PCR formed the second round. TCRdb called the multiplex PCR reads again in MiXCR, with one record for every CDR3 protein. There are around 1,000,000 distinct CDR3 sequences in the sample; about 36% occur only once, and over 8.5% lies in the top ten. This clonotype has just a few counts.

The receptor was isolated from an adult man with Graves' hyperthyroidism. The chain joins TRBV6-5 to TRBJ2-7; 8 bases match TRBD2. Sequencing input: peripheral blood or thyroid tissue (not recorded which). CDR3 bases: TGTGCCAGCAGTTACGTGGGGGCGGGAGGCGAGCAGTACTTC. This sequence encodes CASSYVGAGGEQYF.